This TCR beta chain was profiled in a study of T cells in Graves' hyperthyroidism and ophthalmopathy. Diagnosis relied on clinical symptoms, serum thyroxine and TRAb, thyroid ultrasound and orbital computed tomography. Authors of the study amplified TCR beta CDR3 regions from RNA transcripts. The TCR CDR3 first-round RT-PCR relied on the HTBI primer set. TCRdb passed the multiplex PCR reads through MiXCR, listing each CDR3 protein once. This repertoire shows about 560,000 distinct CDR3 sequences, around 15% found once; its top ten account for around 19%. Trimming at V came to 3 bases and at J to 9 bases, leaving 9 bases not matched to a gene. The CDR3 has 16 residues.

The sample consisted of blood. This rearrangement joins TRBV12-3 or TRBV12-4 to TRBJ1-6; 9 bases map to TRBD1. The receptor was derived from a woman aged 18 to 35 with Graves' hyperthyroidism. CDR3 nucleotides: TGTGCCAGCAGTTTTCCGGACAGGGGCAAGTTTTCACCCCTCCACTTT. It yields the protein CASSFPDRGKFSPLHF.